This TCR beta chain comes out of a study of vaccination effects on CD4 cells after COVID-19 (dated by TCRdb to the early 2020s). Study-level background: To identify antigen-specific CD4+ T cell clonotypes by their expansion, the ViraFEST assay first stimulated PBMC with viral peptide pools and then applied TCR sequencing. Participants received two doses of either the BNT162b2 or the mRNA-1273 mRNA SARS-CoV-2 vaccine. In the study, cultures from other donors were sequenced using the Oncomine TCR Beta short-read assay on an Illumina iSeq 100. The full study included around nine COVID-19 convalescent patients and a handful of SARS-CoV-2-naive healthy vaccine recipients. Some 2 million PBMC per well were cultured in IMDM with 5% human AB serum, roughly 11 IU/ml IL-2 and gentamicin, plus 10 ug/ml peptides. SARS-CoV-2 spike-specific CD4+ TCR repertoires were compared before and after mRNA vaccination in COVID-19 convalescent patients and in infection-naive vaccine recipients. Pre-vaccine samples were collected from a couple of convalescent patients 16 days and one week before the first dose, corresponding to 142 and 148 days after COVID-19 diagnosis. Study-wide findings and limitations: The study was limited by a small number of convalescent patients, and early post-infection timepoints were lacking. In convalescent patients, the post-vaccine spike-reactive repertoire was composed mainly of new vaccine-induced clones that were largely distinct from infection-induced clones. Marked clonal contraction was observed in both infection-induced and vaccine-induced clones at late post-vaccination timepoints, consistent with waning T cell responses.

After about 10 days of culture, CD4+ T cells were isolated with the EasySep CD4+ T cell isolation kit. Convalescent patients had PCR-confirmed SARS-CoV-2 infection between March and December 2020, before Alpha, Beta and Delta variants emerged in the United States. Half of the culture medium was replaced with fresh IL-2-containing medium on days 3 and 7. Unless noted otherwise, every peptide stimulation condition was cultured in triplicate wells. Using Ficoll-Paque Plus gradient centrifugation, PBMC were separated from whole blood and then either used fresh or cryopreserved at -140C. The QIAamp micro DNA kit was used to extract genomic DNA from the cultured CD4+ T cells. Note on this clone: What antigen it recognizes has not been identified. No much larger clonotype is one base removed from it; base qualities were not supplied.

Receptor amplification or capture employed the immunoSEQ multiplex PCR assay. DNA from the CD4+ T cells that had been cultured and isolated underwent TCR beta CDR3 sequencing. The source study handled its data this way. The analysis removed non-productive TCR sequences, trimmed reads to the CDR3 region, and retained only CDR3s that were 7 or more amino acids long. Antigen-specific clonotypes were identified using the MANAFEST web app by comparison of expansion in peptide wells against reference cultures. For clones to be considered positive, expansion at FDR<0.05 versus reference and all other wells, an odds ratio above 5, and a frequency above 0.1% in two replicate wells were required. Clonotypes significantly expanded in SARS-CoV-2 spike wells and in at least one common cold coronavirus spike condition were defined as cross-reactive. CDR3 similarity was assessed by Levenshtein distance with the stringdist R package, and unrooted trees were built with ape in R 3.6.1. TCRdb took over this immuneACCESS table, retaining in-frame rearrangements with V and J assigned. Such tables are incomplete; in checked studies, under half of the missing clones stem from an unresolved V gene, and the remainder is unexplained. The V and J calls and clone size were taken over from that table, and D and trimming were inferred from the DNA. The sample profile shows 50,000 to 75,000 clones; under 80% of them were found once. Roughly 25% of the sample comes from the top ten.

The CDR3 covers 14 residues, taking in both the cysteine and the phenylalanine. The sequence is cut down to CDR3 DNA, 42 bases in frame from base 1. CDR1 and CDR2, per the germline V gene, are MNHEY and SVGAGI. Trimming takes 2 bases from V and 2 bases from J, and the germline ends sit 10 bases apart. The starting material was CD4+ T cells from PBMCs cultured without peptide, obtained before COVID-19 vaccination. This receptor was taken from a human donor who had a prior SARS-CoV-2 infection. The rearrangement joined TRBV6-5 to TRBJ2-7; the D region possibly corresponds to TRBD1 (6 bases align). The CDR3 in this case is CASSYTRQAYEQYF. The DNA sequence is TGTGCCAGCAGTTACACCAGACAGGCCTACGAGCAGTACTTC.